This T cell receptor beta chain derives from a study of blood T cells in healthy people across ages. CDR1 and CDR2 from the germline V gene are SGDLS and YYNGEE. The CDR3 spans 15 residues. J lost 2 bases, V lost 0 bases, and 4 bases had no gene match. Per-sample PBMC isolation yielded at least 7 million cells. Sample-barcoded 5' priming and a J-beta primer mix drove a second PCR of roughly 7 to 11 cycles. All samples yielded 2.5 million or more CDR3-containing paired-end reads. TCRdb used MiXCR to reprocess the 5' RACE reads, holding one entry per CDR3 protein. The sample lists 1.5 million to 2 million distinct CDR3 sequences; roughly 28% were seen once. This clonotype was counted between two and nine times. Its cognate antigen is unknown. Whole-study findings and limits: TCR beta diversity, measured per million T cells, fell in a roughly linear way with age.

The receptor's source is a woman younger than 45 in good health. This sequence joins TRBV9 and TRBJ2-7, with TRBD1 identical over 8 bases. Sequences were obtained from blood. CDR3 in amino acids: CASSVDQGATYEQYF. The CDR3 DNA is TGTGCCAGCAGCGTAGATCAGGGGGCGACCTACGAGCAGTACTTC.